The TCR beta chain described here comes from a study of blood T cell repertoires in COVID-19. Study information: Acute and convalescent COVID-19 samples came from the United States, Italy and Spain. In each case, the material was cDNA or gDNA derived from T cells, B-cell-depleted T cells, or PBMCs.

The J segment lost 0 bases and the V segment lost 6 bases, leaving 8 bases of the junction unmatched. The germline V gene has CDR1 MNHEY and CDR2 SMNVEV (reference sequence). The CDR3 is 16 amino acids. In the study's own analysis: Reference gene primer amplification in the assay estimated nucleated cell counts. TCRdb's copy holds only in-frame clones and misses some; the assay was immunoSEQ multiplex PCR. V and J calls and clone size are given by that table; D and trimming were obtained from the DNA. The sample lists 120,000 or so clones; about four fifths were seen once. The gene calls are TRBV27 and TRBJ2-1; TRBD2 matches 7 bases. The sample consisted of peripheral blood. This TCR was sampled from a woman aged 25 to 39 who had recovered from COVID-19. CDR3 sequence reads: CASRAGVLSSYNEQFF. Written as DNA, the CDR3 is TGTGCCAGCAGGGCGGGAGTCCTGAGCTCCTACAATGAGCAGTTCTTC.